This T cell receptor (beta chain) was identified in a study of blood T cell repertoires in COVID-19. Study context: The cDNA or gDNA used as material had been derived from T cells, B-cell-depleted T cells, or PBMCs.

The protocol was immunoSEQ multiplex PCR, while the TCRdb copy is restricted to in-frame clones and leaves out a portion. The sample consists of approximately 300,000 clones, about nine tenths of them appearing once. The table lists this clone with a few counts. The study assigned cohorts using participant-reported clinical history. The V end was cut by 6 bases, the J end by 3 bases, with 19 bases between. This CDR3 comprises 16 residues. Germline assignment: CDR1 SGHRS and CDR2 YFSETQ. The sequencing input was PBMCs or T cells enriched from blood (not recorded which). This sequence was found in a man in his 60s who had recovered from COVID-19. The chain is built from TRBV5-1 and TRBJ2-1; possibly TRBD1 for D (6 bases). CDR3 nucleotide sequence: TGCGCCAGCACCTACAGGGAATCCGGTTACTACAATGAGCAGTTCTTC. This gives the protein CASTYRESGYYNEQFF. Based on the CDR3 plus reference TRBV5-1 and TRBJ2-1, the full variable domain is KAGVTQTPRYLIKTRGQQVTLSCSPISGHRSVSWYQQTPGQGLQFLFEYFSETQRNKGNFPGRFSGRQFSNSRSEMNVSTLELGDSALYLCASTYRESGYYNEQFFGPGTRLTVL.